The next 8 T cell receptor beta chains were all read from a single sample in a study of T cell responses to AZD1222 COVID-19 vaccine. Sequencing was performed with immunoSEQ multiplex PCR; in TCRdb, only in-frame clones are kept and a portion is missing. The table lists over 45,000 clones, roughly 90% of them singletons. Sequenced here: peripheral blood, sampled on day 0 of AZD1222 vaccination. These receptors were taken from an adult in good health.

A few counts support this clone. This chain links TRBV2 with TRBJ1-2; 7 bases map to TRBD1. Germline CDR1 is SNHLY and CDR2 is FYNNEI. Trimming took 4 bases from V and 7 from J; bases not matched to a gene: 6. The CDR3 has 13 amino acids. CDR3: CASSVDRVGGYTF. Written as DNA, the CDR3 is TGTGCCAGCAGTGTTGACAGGGTGGGTGGCTACACCTTC.

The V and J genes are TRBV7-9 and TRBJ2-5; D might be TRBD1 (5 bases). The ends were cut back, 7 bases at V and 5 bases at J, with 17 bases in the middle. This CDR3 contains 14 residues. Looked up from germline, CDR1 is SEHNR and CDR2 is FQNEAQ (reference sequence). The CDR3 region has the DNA TGTGCCAGCACCTACCACGGACAACCCGAGACCCAGTACTTC. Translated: CASTYHGQPETQYF.

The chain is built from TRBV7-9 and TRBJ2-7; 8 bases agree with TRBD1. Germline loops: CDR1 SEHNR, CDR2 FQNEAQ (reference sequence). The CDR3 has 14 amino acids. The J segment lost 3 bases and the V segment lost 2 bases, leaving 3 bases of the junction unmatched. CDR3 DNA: TGTGCCAGCAGCTTACAACAGGGGGTCTACGAGCAGTACTTC. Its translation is CASSLQQGVYEQYF.

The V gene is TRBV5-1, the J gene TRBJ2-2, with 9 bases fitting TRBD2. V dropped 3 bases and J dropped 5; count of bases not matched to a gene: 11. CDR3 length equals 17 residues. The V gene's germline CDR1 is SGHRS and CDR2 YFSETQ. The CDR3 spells CASSYLAGVQRTGELFF. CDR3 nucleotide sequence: TGCGCCAGCAGCTATTTAGCGGGAGTGCAGCGGACCGGGGAGCTGTTTTTT.

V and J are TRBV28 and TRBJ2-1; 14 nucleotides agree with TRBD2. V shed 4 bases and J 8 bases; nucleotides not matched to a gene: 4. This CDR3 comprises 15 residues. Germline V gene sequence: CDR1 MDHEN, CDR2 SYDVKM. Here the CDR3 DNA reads TGTGCCAGCAGTTACGTGACTAGCGGGAGGGATGAGCAGTTCTTC. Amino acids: CASSYVTSGRDEQFF.

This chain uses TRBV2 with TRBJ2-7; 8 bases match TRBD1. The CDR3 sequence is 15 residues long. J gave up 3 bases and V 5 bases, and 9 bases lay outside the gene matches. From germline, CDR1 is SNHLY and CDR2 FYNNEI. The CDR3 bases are TGTGCCAGCAGTAAAAGTGGGACAGGCAGCTACGAGCAGTACTTC. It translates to CASSKSGTGSYEQYF.

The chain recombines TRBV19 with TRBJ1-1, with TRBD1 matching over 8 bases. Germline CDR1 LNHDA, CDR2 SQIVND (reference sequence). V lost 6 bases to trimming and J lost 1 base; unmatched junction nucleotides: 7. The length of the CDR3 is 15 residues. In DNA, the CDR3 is TGTGCCAGTAGCCTGGACAGGGAGTCGAACACTGAAGCTTTCTTT. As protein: CASSLDRESNTEAFF.

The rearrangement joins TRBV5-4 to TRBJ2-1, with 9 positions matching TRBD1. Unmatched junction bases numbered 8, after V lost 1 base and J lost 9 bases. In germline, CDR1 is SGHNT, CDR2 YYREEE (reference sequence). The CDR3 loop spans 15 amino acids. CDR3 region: CASSLLDRGFAEQFF. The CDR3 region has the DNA TGTGCCAGCAGCTTGTTGGACAGGGGATTTGCTGAGCAGTTCTTC. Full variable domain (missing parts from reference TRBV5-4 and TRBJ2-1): ETGVTQSPTHLIKTRGQQVTLRCSSQSGHNTVSWYQQALGQGPQFIFQYYREEENGRGNFPPRFSGLQFPNYSSELNVNALELDDSALYLCASSLLDRGFAEQFFGPGTRLTVL.